The present T cell receptor (beta chain) was sequenced within a study of early T cells in non-severe SARS-CoV-2 infection. Findings of the study overall: A preference for anti-spike CD8 responses marked VDJdb matching, which missed private and CD4 specificities.

Each cDNA molecule carried a unique molecular identifier. Via MiXCR, TCRdb re-called the 5' RACE reads, giving one row per CDR3 protein. The repertoire holds fewer than 130,000 distinct CDR3 sequences, with around 12% as singletons. Trimming at V came to 3 bases and at J to 1 base, leaving 3 bases not matched to a gene. CDR3 length equals 15 residues. This clonotype showed up many times. Its antigen is not identified. This specimen consisted of whole blood, obtained at baseline. The receptor was isolated from an adult who was a healthcare worker with PCR-confirmed SARS-CoV-2 infection or an uninfected control (not recorded which). V is TRBV12-3 or TRBV12-4 and J is TRBJ2-3; 8 bases are shared with TRBD2. The CDR3 coding sequence is TGTGCCAGCAGTTTTTTTAGCGGGGGCACAGATACGCAGTATTTT. Translation: CASSFFSGGTDTQYF.